This T cell receptor beta chain appears in the sequencing data of a study of beta chain features in type 1 diabetes listed by TCRdb under 2018. Context from the whole study: No differences in mean age, gender distribution, total cell number or subset yield were found between patients and healthy donors. Naive and central memory subsets were obtained from all 30 or so donors, but regulatory and stem cell-like memory subsets were isolated from only 8 patients and roughly eight healthy donors. In the study, recently diagnosed type 1 diabetes patients and matched healthy donors were compared on the TCRB repertoires of their sorted circulating CD4+ T cell subsets. Across all samples, fewer than 130 million sorted cells were examined, and cell number per subset correlated strongly with RNA yield. What the authors observed across the whole study: Fewer insertions and more nucleotide deletions at VDJ recombination sites were observed in patients with type 1 diabetes, implying thymic rearrangement abnormalities. Because cDNA was sequenced instead of genomic DNA, highly expressing activated cells could be over-represented, though the groups showed no difference in activation or CD3 levels. PCR might favor shorter templates, but patient and control samples were amplified and corrected together, so any skew would affect both groups equally. The naive, central memory and regulatory TCRB repertoires appeared to resemble one another more closely among patients than among healthy donors. A moderate but significant shortening of TCRB CDR3 length was observed in type 1 diabetes patients in all four CD4+ subsets. Only small numbers of individuals were included in the HLA sub-analyses, which left unresolved whether HLA type had any influence on TCRB rearrangement.

Each donor gave one peripheral blood draw, around 100 mL on average, collected into heparinised tubes. Naive, central memory, regulatory and stem cell-like memory CD4+ T cells were sorted on a BD FACSAria II using a panel including CD45RO, CCR7, CD25, CD127, CD95 and CD27. A purity above 98% was achieved for all sorted populations. Right away, PBMCs were isolated by Lymphoprep density gradient centrifugation and were stained directly, with no culture step. So that batch effects would be minimized, each experiment stained and sorted samples in pairs, pairing one healthy donor with one patient. This clone has only a few counts. Its antigen is not yet known. No much larger clonotype is one base removed from it; base qualities were not supplied. The entire amount of isolated RNA was reverse transcribed using the High Capacity cDNA Reverse Transcription Kit, so the sequenced TCRB transcripts were expressed ones. Naive, central memory and regulatory T cell samples underwent deep immunoSEQ sequencing, averaging around 3.7 million total reads per sample. Sorted cells were lysed in RLT buffer and RNA was extracted with DNase-treated RNeasy Micro or Mini kits, depending on cell number. Each cell subset was processed on its own to prevent cross-contamination, while patient and healthy donor samples were processed together. The immunoSEQ multiplex PCR was used to amplify TCRB sequences from cDNA, yielding 87-bp fragments that span the CDR3 region. Sequencing of the amplicons was performed on the Illumina HiSeq platform. The published analysis was carried out like this. PCR bias was computationally corrected using synthetic template baselines, reads within Hamming distance 2 were collapsed, and singletons that could not be merged were discarded. By aligning reads against IMGT, V, D and J genes, CDR3 length, and insertions or deletions at six rearrangement sites were assigned. Within each subset, clonotype counts were normalized to sorted cell number, and only after that were true diversity and Gini coefficients computed with the tcR R package. The overlap coefficient, calculated on TCRB nucleotide sequences, was used to quantify repertoire sharing. In TCRdb, the immuneACCESS table is reduced to in-frame sequences with V and J assigned. These tables do not hold every clone; where another copy was compared, an unresolved V gene accounts for under half, and the others remain unexplained. That table supplies the V and J calls and clone size; D and trimming were determined from the DNA. This sample comprises about 130,000 clones, about 8.7% of them detected only once. The ten most abundant clones make up approximately 0.68% of the sample.

This receptor was obtained from a man younger than 35 in good health. Sequencing used central memory CD4+ T cells from blood.

The bases read TGTGCCAGCAGTTTAGGGGGGGCGGGTAGGAATTCACCCCTCCACTTT. It translates to CASSLGGAGRNSPLHF. In this chain, TRBV27 is recombined with TRBJ1-6; 6 matching bases give a weak D call of TRBD1. From the cysteine through the phenylalanine, the CDR3 covers 16 amino acids. Of the read, only the CDR3 DNA is kept; its 48 bases are in frame from base 1. Trimming removed 2 bases from V and 7 bases from J, leaving 15 bases between the germline ends. The CDR1 and CDR2 encoded by the germline V gene (reference sequence) are MNHEY and SMNVEV.